This T cell receptor (beta chain) was recorded in a study of T-cell memory formation after mild COVID-19. This CDR3 region has 22 residues. Germline trimming cut 4 bases from V and 2 bases from J; bases unmatched to any gene: 23. The germline CDR1 and CDR2 sequences are SGHAT and FQNNGV. In this sample, this clonotype turned up a few times. The antigen is unknown. Study observations and caveats: Among contracting clones, CD4+ were mainly CM/EM and CD8+ enriched in EMRA. Some responding clones appeared in pre-infection memory, suggesting cross-reactive memory joined.

MiXCR was run by TCRdb on the 5' RACE reads, yielding one entry per CDR3 protein. Of 300,000 to 400,000 distinct CDR3 sequences listed, approximately 14% are singletons. The sequence was collected from a man between 18 and 29 years old who had mild COVID-19 (a few samples of this study predate the infection). Cell type and time point are not known. The V call is TRBV11-2, the J call TRBJ2-6; TRBD1 aligns across 7 bases. The source material was PBMCs or a T cell subset sorted from them (not recorded which). The CDR3 nucleotides read TGTGCCAGCAGCTCGATTACTCGGGACAGCGGACATGGTGTTCCTGGGGCCAACGTCCTGACTTTC. Translated, it gives CASSSITRDSGHGVPGANVLTF.